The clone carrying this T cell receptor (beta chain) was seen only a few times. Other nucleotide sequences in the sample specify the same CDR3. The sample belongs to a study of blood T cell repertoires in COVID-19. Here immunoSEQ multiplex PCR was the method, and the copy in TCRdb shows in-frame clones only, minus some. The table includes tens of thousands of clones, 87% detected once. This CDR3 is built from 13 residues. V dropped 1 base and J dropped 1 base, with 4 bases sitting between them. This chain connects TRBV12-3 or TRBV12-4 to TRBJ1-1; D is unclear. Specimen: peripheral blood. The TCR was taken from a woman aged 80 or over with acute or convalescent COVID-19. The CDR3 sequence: CASSLGGNTEAFF. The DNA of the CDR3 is TGTGCCAGCAGTTTAGGAGGGAACACTGAAGCTTTCTTT.